Listed below are T cell receptor beta chains from one sample, sequenced in a study of blood T cell repertoires in COVID-19. TCRdb keeps only in-frame clones here, not all; method: immunoSEQ multiplex PCR. The sample yields 120,000 to 150,000 clones, 82% seen once. The sequenced material came from peripheral blood. These receptors originate from a human donor with acute or convalescent COVID-19. The donor label of this sample is uncertain. CDR3s include the opening cysteine and the closing phenylalanine or tryptophan. Fields, in order: V gene, clone size, CDR3 length, J gene, D gene, CDR3 protein, CDR3 DNA. D genes are given only for firm matches. Size tells how often a clone was seen (once, few, many) or the class of an expanded clone, and some rows leave it out.

V gene: TRBV6-1
clone size: few
CDR3 length: 15
J gene: TRBJ2-3
D gene: -
CDR3 protein: CASSEGQIDTDTQYF
CDR3 DNA: TGTGCCAGCAGTGAAGGACAAATCGACACAGATACGCAGTATTTT

V gene: TRBV30
clone size: once
CDR3 length: 16
J gene: TRBJ1-4
D gene: -
CDR3 protein: CAWSGFEDTQGEKLFF
CDR3 DNA: TGTGCCTGGAGTGGGTTTGAGGACACTCAAGGAGAAAAACTGTTTTTT

V gene: TRBV4-1
clone size: -
CDR3 length: 17
J gene: TRBJ2-2
D gene: TRBD1
CDR3 protein: CASSQSERTGGRRELFF
CDR3 DNA: TGCGCCAGCAGCCAAAGTGAAAGGACAGGGGGCCGGAGGGAGCTGTTTTTT

V gene: TRBV4-1
clone size: -
CDR3 length: 15
J gene: TRBJ1-1
D gene: TRBD1
CDR3 protein: CASSQGQGAKTEAFF
CDR3 DNA: TGCGCCAGCAGCCAAGGGCAGGGGGCAAAGACTGAAGCTTTCTTT

V gene: TRBV7-3
clone size: -
CDR3 length: 13
J gene: TRBJ1-1
D gene: -
CDR3 protein: CASSLQGNTEAFF
CDR3 DNA: TGTGCCAGCAGCCTCCAGGGGAACACTGAAGCTTTCTTT

V gene: TRBV3-1/TRBV3-2
clone size: -
CDR3 length: 14
J gene: TRBJ1-2
D gene: TRBD1
CDR3 protein: CASSRRTGSGGYTF
CDR3 DNA: TGTGCCAGCAGCCGAAGGACAGGGTCGGGTGGCTACACCTTC

V gene: TRBV20-1
clone size: -
CDR3 length: 11
J gene: TRBJ1-1
D gene: -
CDR3 protein: CSATHGTEAFF
CDR3 DNA: TGCAGTGCTACCCACGGGACTGAAGCTTTCTTT

V gene: TRBV29-1
clone size: -
CDR3 length: 14
J gene: TRBJ1-1
D gene: TRBD1
CDR3 protein: CSVALPPDRTEAFF
CDR3 DNA: TGCAGCGTTGCCCTCCCTCCGGACAGGACTGAAGCTTTCTTT

V gene: TRBV7-9
clone size: -
CDR3 length: 15
J gene: TRBJ1-4
D gene: TRBD1
CDR3 protein: CASSSLGGDREFMFF
CDR3 DNA: TGTGCCAGCAGCTCCCTAGGTGGGGACAGGGAATTCATGTTTTTT

V gene: TRBV19
clone size: -
CDR3 length: 13
J gene: TRBJ1-4
D gene: TRBD1
CDR3 protein: CASHDRGNEKLFF
CDR3 DNA: TGTGCCAGCCACGACAGGGGTAATGAAAAACTGTTTTTT

V gene: TRBV30
clone size: once
CDR3 length: 15
J gene: TRBJ2-7
D gene: TRBD1
CDR3 protein: CAWSKLSGTADEQYF
CDR3 DNA: TGTGCCTGGAGTAAACTTTCCGGGACAGCGGACGAGCAGTACTTC

V gene: TRBV2
clone size: once
CDR3 length: 15
J gene: TRBJ2-1
D gene: -
CDR3 protein: CASSGERFPGNEQFF
CDR3 DNA: TGTGCCAGCAGTGGTGAGAGGTTCCCCGGGAATGAGCAGTTCTTC

V gene: TRBV5-4
clone size: -
CDR3 length: 14
J gene: TRBJ2-5
D gene: -
CDR3 protein: CASSFSLAGETQYF
CDR3 DNA: TGTGCCAGCAGCTTCAGTCTAGCAGGAGAGACCCAGTACTTC

V gene: TRBV5-1
clone size: -
CDR3 length: 15
J gene: TRBJ2-7
D gene: -
CDR3 protein: CASSVDWGGRDEQYF
CDR3 DNA: TGCGCCAGCAGCGTGGATTGGGGGGGGCGCGACGAGCAGTACTTC

V gene: TRBV5-1
clone size: -
CDR3 length: 14
J gene: TRBJ1-2
D gene: -
CDR3 protein: CASSLGTANYGYTF
CDR3 DNA: TGCGCCAGCAGCTTGGGGACAGCTAACTATGGCTACACCTTC

V gene: TRBV5-1
clone size: -
CDR3 length: 15
J gene: TRBJ1-1
D gene: TRBD1
CDR3 protein: CASSLQGAPNTEAFF
CDR3 DNA: TGCGCCAGCAGCTTGCAGGGGGCGCCGAACACTGAAGCTTTCTTT

V gene: TRBV4-3
clone size: -
CDR3 length: 18
J gene: TRBJ2-1
D gene: TRBD2
CDR3 protein: CASSQSLAGGLSYNEQFF
CDR3 DNA: TGCGCCAGCAGCCAATCACTAGCGGGGGGGCTTTCCTACAATGAGCAGTTCTTC

V gene: TRBV5-1
clone size: -
CDR3 length: 14
J gene: TRBJ1-6
D gene: -
CDR3 protein: CASSLGQGGSPLHF
CDR3 DNA: TGCGCCAGCAGCTTGGGGCAGGGCGGTTCACCCCTCCACTTT

V gene: TRBV20-1
clone size: -
CDR3 length: 14
J gene: TRBJ1-2
D gene: -
CDR3 protein: CSASRGSPNYGYTF
CDR3 DNA: TGCAGTGCTAGTAGAGGCAGTCCTAACTATGGCTACACCTTC

V gene: TRBV27
clone size: -
CDR3 length: 17
J gene: TRBJ1-5
D gene: -
CDR3 protein: CASSSHGLPSGNQPQHF
CDR3 DNA: TGTGCCAGCAGTTCCCATGGACTTCCTTCGGGCAATCAGCCCCAGCATTTT

V gene: TRBV15
clone size: -
CDR3 length: 14
J gene: TRBJ1-6
D gene: TRBD1
CDR3 protein: CATRSGTVNSPLHF
CDR3 DNA: TGTGCCACCAGGTCCGGGACAGTAAATTCACCCCTCCACTTT

V gene: TRBV14
clone size: -
CDR3 length: 17
J gene: TRBJ2-2
D gene: TRBD2
CDR3 protein: CASSQGLADPYPGELFF
CDR3 DNA: TGTGCCAGCAGCCAGGGACTAGCGGATCCCTATCCCGGGGAGCTGTTTTTT